A single sample is the source of the 5 T cell receptor beta chains below, sequenced in a study of cytomegalovirus exposure and HLA in healthy donors. This table comes from immunoSEQ multiplex PCR, and its TCRdb copy is limited to in-frame clones, with some not included. Of under 300,000 clones listed, roughly 89% are singletons. Sample: PBMCs. These receptors came from a woman younger than 30 in good health and CMV-seronegative.

The V call is TRBV5-1, the J call TRBJ1-1; the D gene is possibly TRBD1 (5 bases). The CDR3 extends over 15 amino acids. Per germline, CDR1 SGHRS and CDR2 YFSETQ. Between the trimmed V and J ends, which lost 2 bases and 1 base, there was a span of 12 bases. CDR3 nucleotides: TGCGCCAGCAGCTTAGTACAGGTAGGGAACACTGAAGCTTTCTTT. As protein: CASSLVQVGNTEAFF.

This clone was seen only once. The V call is TRBV6-4, the J call TRBJ1-6; TRBD1 might be the D (6 bases). CDR3 length: 15 residues. CDR1 is MRHNA, CDR2 SNTAGT, per germline. V lost 2 bases, J lost 7 bases, and 12 bases lay in between. CDR3 bases: TGTGCCAGCAGTGACACAGGGCTTAAGAATTCACCCCTCCACTTT. Translating it yields CASSDTGLKNSPLHF.

V usage is TRBV4-2 and J usage is TRBJ1-2; TRBD1 might be the D (6 bases). CDR3 length: 15 amino acids. Germline V gene sequence: CDR1 LGHNA, CDR2 YNFKEQ. V lost 4 bases to trimming and J lost 1 base, with 13 bases between them. In nucleotides, the CDR3 is TGTGCCAGCAGCCTAGAGACAGGCTTTAACTATGGCTACACCTTC. This gives the protein CASSLETGFNYGYTF.

The genes are TRBV9 and TRBJ2-7; 7 positions agree with TRBD2. J lost 3 bases, V lost 4 bases, and 7 bases had no gene match. This CDR3 region has 14 residues. Germline V gives CDR1 SGDLS, CDR2 YYNGEE. CDR3 DNA sequence: TGTGCCAGCAGCACAACCGGGACTAACTACGAGCAGTACTTC. It is translated as CASSTTGTNYEQYF.

The rearrangement uses TRBV5-1 and TRBJ2-1, with TRBD2 identical over 12 bases. Germline V gene sequence: CDR1 SGHRS, CDR2 YFSETQ. The CDR3 contains 14 residues. V shed 6 bases and J 2 bases; nucleotides not matched to a gene: 0. DNA of the CDR3: TGCGCCAGCACTAGCGGGGGGGCCTACAATGAGCAGTTCTTC. Translation: CASTSGGAYNEQFF.